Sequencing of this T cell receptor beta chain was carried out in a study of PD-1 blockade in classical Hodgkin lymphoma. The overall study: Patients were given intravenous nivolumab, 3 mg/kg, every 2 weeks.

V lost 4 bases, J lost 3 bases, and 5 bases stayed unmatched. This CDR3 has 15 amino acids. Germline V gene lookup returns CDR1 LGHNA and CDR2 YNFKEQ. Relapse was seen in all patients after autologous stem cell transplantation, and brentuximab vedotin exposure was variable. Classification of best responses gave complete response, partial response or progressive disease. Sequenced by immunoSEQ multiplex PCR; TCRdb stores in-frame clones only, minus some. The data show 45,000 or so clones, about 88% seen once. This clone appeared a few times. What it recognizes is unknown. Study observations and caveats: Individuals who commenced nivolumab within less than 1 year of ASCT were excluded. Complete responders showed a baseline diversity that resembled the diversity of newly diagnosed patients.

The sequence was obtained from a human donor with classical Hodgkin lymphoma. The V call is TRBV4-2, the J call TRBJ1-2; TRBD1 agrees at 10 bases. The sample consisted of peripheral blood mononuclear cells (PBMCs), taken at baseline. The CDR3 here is CASSPSGTGDYGYTF. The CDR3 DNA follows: TGTGCCAGCAGCCCGTCCGGGACAGGGGACTATGGCTACACCTTC.